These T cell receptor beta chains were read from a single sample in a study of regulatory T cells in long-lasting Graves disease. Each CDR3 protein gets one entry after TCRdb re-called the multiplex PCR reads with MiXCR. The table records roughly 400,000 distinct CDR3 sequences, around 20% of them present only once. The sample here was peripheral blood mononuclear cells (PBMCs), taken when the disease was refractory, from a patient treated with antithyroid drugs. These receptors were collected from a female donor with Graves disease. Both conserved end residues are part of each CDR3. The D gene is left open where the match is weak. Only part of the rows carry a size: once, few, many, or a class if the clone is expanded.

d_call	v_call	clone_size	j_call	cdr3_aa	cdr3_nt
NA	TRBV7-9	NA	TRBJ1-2	CASSLRENGYTF	TGTGCCAGCAGCTTAAGGGAGAATGGCTACACCTTC
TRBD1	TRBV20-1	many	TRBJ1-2	CSANRDRGLYGYTF	TGCAGTGCCAACAGGGACAGGGGGCTGTATGGCTACACCTTC
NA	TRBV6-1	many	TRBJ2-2	CASSGGQLTGELFF	TGTGCCAGCAGTGGAGGACAGTTAACCGGGGAGCTGTTTTTT
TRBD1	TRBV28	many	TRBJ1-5	CASRSAGGDYQPQHF	TGTGCCAGCAGATCCGCAGGGGGCGACTATCAGCCCCAGCATTTT
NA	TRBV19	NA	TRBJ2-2	CASRKTWGAGELFF	TGTGCCAGTCGAAAGACATGGGGTGCAGGGGAGCTGTTTTTT
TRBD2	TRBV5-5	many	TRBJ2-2	CASSPGLAGGTGELFF	TGTGCCAGCAGCCCGGGACTAGCGGGAGGTACCGGGGAGCTGTTTTTT
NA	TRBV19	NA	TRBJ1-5	CASSIDGYSNQPQHF	TGTGCCAGTAGTATCGACGGATATAGCAATCAGCCCCAGCATTTT
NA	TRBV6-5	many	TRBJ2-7	CASSFLPGREQYF	TGTGCCAGCAGTTTCCTCCCAGGGCGCGAGCAGTACTTC
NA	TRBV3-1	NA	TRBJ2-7	CASSRTSGHNSYEQYF	TGTGCCAGCAGCCGGACATCGGGACATAACTCCTACGAGCAGTACTTC
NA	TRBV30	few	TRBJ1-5	CAWSGPGYRENSNQPQHF	TGTGCCTGGAGTGGACCGGGGTACAGGGAAAATAGCAATCAGCCCCAGCATTTT
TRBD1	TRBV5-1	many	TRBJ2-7	CASSLRTGLASYEQYF	TGCGCCAGCAGCCTTCGGACAGGTCTTGCATCCTACGAGCAGTACTTC
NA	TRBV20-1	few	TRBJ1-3	CSAADGNTIYF	TGCAGTGCGGCGGACGGAAACACCATATATTTT
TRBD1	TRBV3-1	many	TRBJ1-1	CASSRTGGQNTEAFF	TGTGCCAGCAGCCGTACAGGGGGCCAGAACACTGAAGCTTTCTTT
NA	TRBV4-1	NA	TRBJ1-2	CASSHPGRSYGYTF	TGCGCCAGCAGCCATCCGGGACGGTCCTATGGCTACACCTTC
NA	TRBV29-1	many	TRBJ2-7	CSVSPMRGPYEQYF	TGCAGCGTTTCCCCGATGCGGGGTCCCTACGAGCAGTACTTC
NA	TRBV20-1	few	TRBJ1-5	CSAVDVISNQPQHF	TGCAGTGCCGTCGATGTCATTAGCAATCAGCCCCAGCATTTT
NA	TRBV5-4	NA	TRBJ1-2	CASSPQVNYGYTF	TGTGCCAGCAGCCCACAGGTCAACTATGGCTACACCTTC
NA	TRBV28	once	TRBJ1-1	CASISGGYGLTEAFF	TGTGCCAGCATCTCTGGGGGTTATGGTCTGACTGAAGCTTTCTTT
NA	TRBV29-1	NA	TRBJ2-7	CSVLAIGDEQYF	TGCAGCGTTTTAGCGATCGGGGACGAGCAGTACTTC
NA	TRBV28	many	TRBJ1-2	CASSSRDYYGYTF	TGTGCCAGCAGTTCACGGGATTACTATGGCTACACCTTC
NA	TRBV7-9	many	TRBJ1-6	CASSLPGLNSPLHF	TGTGCCAGCAGCTTACCCGGCCTTAATTCACCCCTCCACTTT
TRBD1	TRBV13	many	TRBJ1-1	CASSFGQGLPEAFF	TGTGCCAGCAGCTTCGGACAGGGGTTACCTGAAGCTTTCTTT
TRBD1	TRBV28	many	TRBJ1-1	CASRDRVEYTEAFF	TGTGCCAGCAGGGACAGGGTCGAGTACACTGAAGCTTTCTTT
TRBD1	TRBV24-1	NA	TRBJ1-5	CATSDRTGEPQHF	TGTGCCACCAGTGACCGGACAGGGGAACCCCAGCATTTT
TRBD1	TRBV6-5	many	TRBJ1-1	CASSSGQEERAFF	TGTGCCAGCAGTTCGGGACAGGAGGAAAGGGCTTTCTTT
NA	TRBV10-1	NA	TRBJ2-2	CASSERQGAYTGELFF	TGCGCCAGCAGTGAGAGGCAGGGTGCATACACCGGGGAGCTGTTTTTT
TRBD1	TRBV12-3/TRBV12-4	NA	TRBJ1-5	CASRLGTGNQPQHF	TGTGCCAGCAGACTAGGGACAGGCAATCAGCCCCAGCATTTT
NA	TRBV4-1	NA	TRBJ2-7	CASSQEARGSYEQYF	TGCGCCAGCAGCCAAGAGGCCAGGGGCTCCTACGAGCAGTACTTC
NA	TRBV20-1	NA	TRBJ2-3	CSARAASTDTQYF	TGCAGTGCTAGAGCGGCGAGCACAGATACGCAGTATTTT
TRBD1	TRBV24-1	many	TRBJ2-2	CATRGQGVTGELFF	TGTGCCACCAGAGGACAGGGGGTTACCGGGGAGCTGTTTTTT
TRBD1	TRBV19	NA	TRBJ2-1	CASTGRDRGSGEQFF	TGTGCCAGTACTGGCCGGGACAGGGGGTCTGGGGAGCAGTTCTTC
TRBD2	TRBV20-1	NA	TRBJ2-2	CSARDLQRETGELFF	TGCAGTGCTAGAGATCTCCAGCGGGAGACCGGGGAGCTGTTTTTT
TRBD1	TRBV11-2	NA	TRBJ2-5	CASSLTTGTATETQYF	TGTGCCAGCAGCTTAACGACCGGGACAGCGACAGAGACCCAGTACTTC
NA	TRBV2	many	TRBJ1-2	CASSEVTGTTNYGYTF	TGTGCCAGCAGTGAAGTAACCGGGACAACCAACTATGGCTACACCTTC
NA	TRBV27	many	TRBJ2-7	CASSLFGSGLHPYEQYF	TGTGCCAGCAGTTTATTCGGGTCGGGACTCCATCCTTACGAGCAGTACTTC
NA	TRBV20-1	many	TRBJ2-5	CSAKGGREQETQYF	TGCAGTGCTAAAGGGGGACGGGAGCAAGAGACCCAGTACTTC
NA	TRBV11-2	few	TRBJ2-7	CASSPRGEGWREQYF	TGTGCCAGCAGCCCCAGGGGGGAGGGTTGGAGGGAGCAGTACTTC
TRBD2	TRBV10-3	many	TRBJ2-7	CAISERGTSGRRGYEQYF	TGTGCCATCAGTGAAAGGGGGACTAGCGGGAGGAGGGGCTACGAGCAGTACTTC
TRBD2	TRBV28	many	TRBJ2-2	CASSLYEGLNTGELFF	TGTGCCAGCAGTTTATATGAGGGACTAAACACCGGGGAGCTGTTTTTT
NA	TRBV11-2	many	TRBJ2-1	CASSLMGNEQFF	TGTGCCAGCAGCTTAATGGGTAATGAGCAGTTCTTC
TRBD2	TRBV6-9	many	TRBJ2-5	CASSSGTSGSSRETQYF	TGTGCCAGCAGTTCCGGGACTAGCGGGAGTTCCCGGGAGACCCAGTACTTC
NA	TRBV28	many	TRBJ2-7	CASSFGAGYEQYF	TGTGCCAGCAGTTTCGGGGCGGGGTACGAGCAGTACTTC
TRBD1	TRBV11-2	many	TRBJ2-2	CASSSSPWTGRAGELFF	TGTGCCAGCAGCTCCAGCCCATGGACAGGGCGGGCCGGGGAGCTGTTTTTT
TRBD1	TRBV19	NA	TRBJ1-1	CASSMGQGARNTEAFF	TGTGCCAGTAGTATGGGGCAGGGGGCGAGGAACACTGAAGCTTTCTTT
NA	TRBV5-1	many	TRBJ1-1	CASSEGSDTEAFF	TGCGCCAGCAGTGAGGGGTCGGACACTGAAGCTTTCTTT
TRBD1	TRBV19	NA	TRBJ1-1	CASSPRDRGLWNTEAFF	TGTGCCAGTAGTCCCCGGGACAGGGGGTTGTGGAACACTGAAGCTTTCTTT
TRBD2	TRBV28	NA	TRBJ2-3	CASSLAIAGVVDTQYF	TGTGCCAGCAGTTTAGCTATAGCGGGAGTGGTAGATACGCAGTATTTT
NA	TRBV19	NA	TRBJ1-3	CASSIASGSGNTIYF	TGTGCCAGTAGTATTGCATCCGGGTCTGGAAACACCATATATTTT
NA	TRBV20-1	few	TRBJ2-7	CSAISGFSYEQYF	TGCAGTGCTATTAGCGGATTCTCCTACGAGCAGTACTTC
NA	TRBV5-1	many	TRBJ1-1	CASSPPQVTNTEAFF	TGCGCCAGCAGCCCACCCCAGGTAACGAACACTGAAGCTTTCTTT
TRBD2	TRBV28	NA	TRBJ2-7	CASSRSGRVYEQYF	TGTGCCAGCAGCCGTAGCGGGAGGGTGTACGAGCAGTACTTC
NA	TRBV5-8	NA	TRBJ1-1	CATSLGTLEAFF	TGTGCCACCAGCTTGGGGACGCTTGAAGCTTTCTTT
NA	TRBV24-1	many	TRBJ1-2	CATSEPGTTGGYTF	TGTGCCACCAGTGAGCCCGGGACAACAGGTGGCTACACCTTC
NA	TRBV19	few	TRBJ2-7	CASSVGNTGRNEQYF	TGTGCCAGTAGTGTTGGCAACACGGGAAGGAACGAGCAGTACTTC
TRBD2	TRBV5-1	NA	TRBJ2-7	CASSPTAGGLSSYEQYF	TGCGCCAGCAGCCCGACGGCGGGGGGGCTGAGCTCCTACGAGCAGTACTTC